The 30 T cell receptor beta chains presented below share a single source sample, sequenced in a study of T-cell memory formation after mild COVID-19. MiXCR, run by TCRdb on the 5' RACE reads, gives a single entry per CDR3 protein. The sample includes around 470,000 distinct CDR3 sequences, 20% seen only once; the top ten take 7.5% to 10%. Sequencing used PBMCs or a T cell subset sorted from them (not recorded which). The receptors were sampled from an adult woman who had mild COVID-19 (a few samples of this study predate the infection). Cell type and time point are not known.

As for this clonotype: The junction does not match germline at one end; this may be a read error. The V and J genes are TRBV12-3 or TRBV12-4 and TRBJ2-2; weak D call: TRBD1 (6 bases). This CDR3 has 15 residues. Here the CDR3 DNA reads TGTGACAGCAGTTTGGGGGCGCGGAGCACCGGGGAGCTGTTTTTT. This gives the protein CDSSLGARSTGELFF.

J is TRBJ2-3 and V is TRBV14; D remains unclear. In germline, CDR1 is SGHDN, CDR2 FVKESK. This CDR3 spans 14 amino acids. V lost 0 bases and J 0 bases, leaving 4 bases between the germline ends. CDR3 sequence: CASSQDISTDTQYF. CDR3 DNA sequence: TGTGCCAGCAGCCAAGATATTAGCACAGATACGCAGTATTTT.

The V gene is TRBV24-1, the J gene TRBJ2-1; no definite D call. The CDR3 has 15 amino acids. The ends were cut back, 2 bases at V and 3 bases at J, with 10 bases in the middle. Germline values: CDR1 KGHDR, CDR2 SFDVKD. The CDR3 DNA is TGTGCCACCAGTGATTGGGCTAGTAACTACAATGAGCAGTTCTTC. This translates into CATSDWASNYNEQFF.

There are many counts of this clonotype. The rearrangement uses TRBV7-2 and TRBJ1-4, with D possibly TRBD1 on 5 matching bases. Between the trimmed V and J ends, which lost 3 bases and 8 bases, there was a span of 19 bases. In germline, CDR1 is SGHTA, CDR2 FQGNSA. The CDR3 length is 16 residues. The CDR3 is CASSFRIRYPGEKLFF. CDR3 coding DNA: TGTGCCAGCAGCTTTAGAATCCGCTACCCAGGGGAAAAACTGTTTTTT.

This clonotype occurred many times. The chain links TRBV12-3 or TRBV12-4 to TRBJ2-7; TRBD1 or TRBD2 may be the D gene (5 bases each). The length of the CDR3 is 12 residues. V was pared by 6 bases and J by 4 bases, with 10 bases between. In DNA form, the CDR3 reads TGTGCCAGCAGCCGCTGGGGGTACGAGCAGTACTTC. Translation: CASSRWGYEQYF.

This clonotype was seen only a few times. The chain carries TRBV5-1 and TRBJ1-1, with 12 bases lining up with TRBD1. Germline CDR1 reads SGHRS; CDR2 reads YFSETQ. The ends lost 3 bases at V and 6 bases at J; junction bases unmatched: 3. The CDR3 consists of 14 residues. The CDR3 DNA follows: TGCGCCAGCAGCTGGGGACAGGGGGCCGCTGAAGCTTTCTTT. It codes for CASSWGQGAAEAFF.

This clonotype has just a few counts. This chain connects TRBV12-3 or TRBV12-4 to TRBJ1-1; 9 positions match TRBD1. Trimming at V came to 1 base and at J to 3 bases, leaving 15 bases not matched to a gene. The CDR3 extends over 19 amino acids. The CDR3 DNA reads TGTGCCAGCAGTTTAGTGCCTCTCCCCGGACAGGGGAGTCACACTGAAGCTTTCTTT. It yields the protein CASSLVPLPGQGSHTEAFF.

This clonotype was found a few times. The genes are TRBV7-9 and TRBJ2-2, with 7 bases lining up with TRBD2. This CDR3 comprises 17 residues. Per germline, CDR1 SEHNR and CDR2 FQNEAQ (reference sequence). V dropped 5 bases and J dropped 3; count of bases not matched to a gene: 12. CDR3 sequence: CASSLPSSGEYTGELFF. For the CDR3, the DNA is TGTGCCAGCAGCCTCCCCTCTAGCGGAGAATACACCGGGGAGCTGTTTTTT.

The J gene is TRBJ2-3, the V gene TRBV9, with 10 bases identical to TRBD2. Trimming cost V 1 base and J 6 bases; bases outside gene matches: 8. Germline loops: CDR1 SGDLS, CDR2 YYNGEE. The CDR3 loop spans 16 amino acids. The CDR3 nucleotides are TGTGCCAGCAGCGTAACCAGCGGGAGGGCAGGGGATACGCAGTATTTT. Translation: CASSVTSGRAGDTQYF.

In DNA, the CDR3 is TGTGCCAGCAGCTCGGGGGGGCCGGGTACAGATACGCAGTATTTT. This codes for CASSSGGPGTDTQYF. The rearrangement uses TRBV5-4 and TRBJ2-3, with 8 positions matching TRBD2. Germline assignment: CDR1 SGHNT and CDR2 YYREEE (reference sequence). V lost 3 bases and J lost 3; bases outside the gene matches: 6. The CDR3 is made up of 15 amino acids.

Only a few counts were recorded for this clonotype. J is TRBJ2-3 and V is TRBV20-1; 9 bases are a match to TRBD2. Germline trimming cut 6 bases from V and 2 bases from J; bases unmatched to any gene: 6. CDR1 and CDR2 from the germline V gene are DFQATT and SNEGSKA (reference sequence). The CDR3 loop spans 14 amino acids. The CDR3 region has the DNA TGCAGTGCCACCAGCGGGAGGTACACAGATACGCAGTATTTT. Protein: CSATSGRYTDTQYF.

This clonotype was seen only a few times. This rearrangement joins TRBV4-2 to TRBJ2-2; 10 nucleotides agree with TRBD2. The V and J ends lost 0 bases and 7 bases, in that order; junction bases with no gene match: 8. The CDR3 extends over 17 amino acids. CDR1 is LGHNA, CDR2 YNFKEQ, per germline. The CDR3 DNA reads TGTGCCAGCAGCCAAGATCTTTGGCTAGCGGGAGACGGGGAGCTGTTTTTT. Its translation: CASSQDLWLAGDGELFF.

This clonotype was detected ten times or more. The V call is TRBV7-9, the J call TRBJ2-3; D may be TRBD2 (7 bases). V lost 3 bases to trimming and J lost 2 bases, with 12 bases between them. Germline CDR1 and CDR2: SEHNR and FQNEAQ (reference sequence). The CDR3 has 15 amino acids. The CDR3 is CASSFGGGFTDTQYF. In DNA, the CDR3 is TGTGCCAGCAGCTTTGGCGGGGGCTTCACAGATACGCAGTATTTT.

This rearrangement joins TRBV4-3 to TRBJ2-2, with 10 nucleotides matching TRBD2. The CDR3 is 19 amino acids. Losses at the gene ends were 1 base for V and 5 bases for J; bases not matched to a gene: 13. Germline CDR1 and CDR2: LGHNA and YSLEER. DNA of the CDR3: TGCGCCAGCAGCCAAGGGTCTAGCGGGAGTGTCGGGTGGACCGGGGAGCTGTTTTTT. Its protein is CASSQGSSGSVGWTGELFF.

This clonotype was seen more than once but under ten times. The chain has TRBV11-2 and TRBJ1-4; the match to TRBD1 covers 7 bases. J gave up 7 bases and V 5 bases, and 7 bases lay outside the gene matches. The germline V gene has CDR1 SGHAT and CDR2 FQNNGV. There are 14 residues in the CDR3. CDR3 sequence: CASSQTGVVEKLFF. The CDR3 DNA reads as TGTGCCAGCAGCCAAACAGGGGTCGTTGAAAAACTGTTTTTT.

The chain recombines TRBV7-6 with TRBJ2-3; TRBD2 agrees at 8 bases. The CDR3 totals 16 residues. Unmatched junction bases numbered 12, after V lost 5 bases and J lost 5 bases. Germline-derived CDR1 and CDR2 are SGHVS and FNYEAQ. CDR3 protein: CASSLPDGRARDTQYF. The CDR3 bases are TGTGCCAGCAGCCTACCGGACGGGAGGGCCAGAGATACGCAGTATTTT.

The chain carries TRBV12-3 or TRBV12-4 and TRBJ2-2; D is ambiguous. The length of the CDR3 is 14 residues. Trimming stripped 6 bases from V and 0 bases from J, with 8 bases between. CDR3 protein: CASREVTNTGELFF. In DNA form, the CDR3 reads TGTGCCAGCAGGGAAGTAACGAACACCGGGGAGCTGTTTTTT.

This clonotype was seen ten or more times. Written as DNA, the CDR3 is TGCAGCGTTGGCCCTCTCCGAGAGGAGACCCAGTACTTC. The encoded protein is CSVGPLREETQYF. The J gene is TRBJ2-5, the V gene TRBV29-1; no clear D gene. This CDR3 comprises 13 residues. V was cut by 4 bases and J by 5 bases, with 14 bases left in between. Germline lookup yields CDR1 SQVTM and CDR2 ANQGSEA.

The chain couples TRBV29-1 to TRBJ2-1, with D uncertain. Germline loops: CDR1 SQVTM, CDR2 ANQGSEA. This CDR3 contains 14 residues. V dropped 4 bases and J dropped 2 bases, with 12 bases sitting between them. CDR3 residues: CSVVPRETYNEQFF. CDR3 bases: TGCAGCGTTGTTCCTCGAGAAACCTACAATGAGCAGTTCTTC.

The chain joins TRBV5-1 to TRBJ2-5, with D tentatively TRBD1 or TRBD2 (6 bases each). V lost 0 bases, J lost 5 bases, and 14 bases lay in between. The CDR3 totals 15 residues. Germline V CDR1 and CDR2: SGHRS, YFSETQ. In DNA, the CDR3 is TGCGCCAGCAGCTTGGACGGGGGCTTAAGGGAGACCCAGTACTTC. Translating gives CASSLDGGLRETQYF.

This clonotype was seen only a few times. DNA of the CDR3: TGTGCCAGCAGCTTTATGGCGGGAGTGGGCACAGATACGCAGTATTTT. As protein: CASSFMAGVGTDTQYF. The chain carries TRBV5-6 and TRBJ2-3; 7 bases line up with TRBD2. The CDR3 loop spans 16 amino acids. CDR1 and CDR2 (germline): SGHDT, YYEEEE. Losses at the gene ends were 2 bases for V and 1 base for J; bases not matched to a gene: 7.

The chain employs TRBV15 and TRBJ1-1; TRBD1 matches 8 bases. Germline V gives CDR1 LNHNV, CDR2 YYDKDF (reference sequence). Losses at the gene ends were 3 bases for V and 10 bases for J; bases not matched to a gene: 10. This CDR3 region has 14 residues. DNA for the CDR3: TGTGCCACCAGCAGTCGGGACAGGTCCCCCGGAGCTTTCTTT. It encodes CATSSRDRSPGAFF.

The V and J genes are TRBV6-5 and TRBJ2-7; TRBD1 aligns across 7 bases. Germline-derived CDR1 and CDR2 are MNHEY and SVGAGI. This CDR3 contains 15 residues. The ends lost 6 bases at V and 3 bases at J; junction bases unmatched: 11. Here the CDR3 reads CASSRTGQKNYEQYF. In nucleotides, the CDR3 is TGTGCCAGCAGCCGGACGGGACAGAAAAACTACGAGCAGTACTTC.

This rearrangement joins TRBV27 to TRBJ2-4; D might be TRBD1 (5 bases). V lost 3 bases to trimming and J lost 0 bases, with 15 bases between them. The germline V gene encodes CDR1 MNHEY and CDR2 SMNVEV (reference sequence). The CDR3 is 17 residues long. For the CDR3, the DNA is TGTGCCAGCAGTTTCTTCGGCGCAGGGCGAGCCAAAAACATTCAGTACTTC. Translating gives CASSFFGAGRAKNIQYF.

This clonotype was detected only a few times. The chain is built from TRBV11-3 and TRBJ1-1; D not resolved. V was trimmed by 3 bases and J by 0 bases, leaving 8 bases between them. Germline assignment: CDR1 SGHNT and CDR2 YENEEA. This CDR3 is 14 amino acids long. CDR3 bases: TGTGCCAGCAGCTTCACGCTCATGAACACTGAAGCTTTCTTT. It yields the protein CASSFTLMNTEAFF.

This clonotype came up a few times. This chain's CDR3 is CATSDINTGNEQYF. Here the CDR3 DNA reads TGTGCCACCAGTGATATAAACACAGGGAACGAGCAGTACTTC. The J gene is TRBJ2-7, the V gene TRBV24-1; perhaps TRBD1 as D (6 bases). From germline, CDR1 is KGHDR and CDR2 SFDVKD. The CDR3 is 14 residues long. The germline V and J ends were trimmed by 3 bases and 5 bases, with 13 bases remaining between them.

A few counts support this clonotype. The V call is TRBV27, the J call TRBJ1-2; the D gene is possibly TRBD1 (6 bases). CDR3 length: 18 amino acids. CDR1 MNHEY and CDR2 SMNVEV come from the germline V gene (reference sequence). Trimming removed 8 bases from V and 5 bases from J, with 30 bases in between. Here the CDR3 reads CASCKDGDMGPPLYGYTF. The CDR3 DNA reads as TGTGCCAGCTGTAAAGACGGGGACATGGGTCCCCCTCTATATGGCTACACCTTC.

This clonotype was detected only a few times. The chain has TRBV20-1 and TRBJ1-2; D is uncertain. This CDR3 is 12 amino acids long. Germline loops: CDR1 DFQATT, CDR2 SNEGSKA (reference sequence). V lost 3 bases and J 3 bases, leaving 8 bases between the germline ends. CDR3 nucleotides: TGCAGTGCTAGTGGGCAGGACTATGGCTACACCTTC. As protein: CSASGQDYGYTF.

In this sample, this clonotype turned up a few times. The chain joins TRBV5-6 to TRBJ2-5; 12 bases are a match to TRBD2. V gave up 1 base and J gave up 5 bases; unmatched junction bases: 0. Germline CDR1 is SGHDT and CDR2 is YYEEEE. CDR3 length equals 14 residues. CDR3 in DNA: TGTGCCAGCAGCTTGACTAGCGGGAGGGAGACCCAGTACTTC. It specifies CASSLTSGRETQYF.

V and J are TRBV11-1 and TRBJ1-1; tentative D call: TRBD1 (5 bases). The V gene's germline CDR1 is SGHAT and CDR2 FQDESV (reference sequence). Trimming cost V 5 bases and J 0 bases, with 10 bases left between them. There are 14 residues in the CDR3. CDR3 protein: CASSVRQLNTEAFF. CDR3 bases: TGTGCCAGCAGCGTACGACAGTTGAACACTGAAGCTTTCTTT.